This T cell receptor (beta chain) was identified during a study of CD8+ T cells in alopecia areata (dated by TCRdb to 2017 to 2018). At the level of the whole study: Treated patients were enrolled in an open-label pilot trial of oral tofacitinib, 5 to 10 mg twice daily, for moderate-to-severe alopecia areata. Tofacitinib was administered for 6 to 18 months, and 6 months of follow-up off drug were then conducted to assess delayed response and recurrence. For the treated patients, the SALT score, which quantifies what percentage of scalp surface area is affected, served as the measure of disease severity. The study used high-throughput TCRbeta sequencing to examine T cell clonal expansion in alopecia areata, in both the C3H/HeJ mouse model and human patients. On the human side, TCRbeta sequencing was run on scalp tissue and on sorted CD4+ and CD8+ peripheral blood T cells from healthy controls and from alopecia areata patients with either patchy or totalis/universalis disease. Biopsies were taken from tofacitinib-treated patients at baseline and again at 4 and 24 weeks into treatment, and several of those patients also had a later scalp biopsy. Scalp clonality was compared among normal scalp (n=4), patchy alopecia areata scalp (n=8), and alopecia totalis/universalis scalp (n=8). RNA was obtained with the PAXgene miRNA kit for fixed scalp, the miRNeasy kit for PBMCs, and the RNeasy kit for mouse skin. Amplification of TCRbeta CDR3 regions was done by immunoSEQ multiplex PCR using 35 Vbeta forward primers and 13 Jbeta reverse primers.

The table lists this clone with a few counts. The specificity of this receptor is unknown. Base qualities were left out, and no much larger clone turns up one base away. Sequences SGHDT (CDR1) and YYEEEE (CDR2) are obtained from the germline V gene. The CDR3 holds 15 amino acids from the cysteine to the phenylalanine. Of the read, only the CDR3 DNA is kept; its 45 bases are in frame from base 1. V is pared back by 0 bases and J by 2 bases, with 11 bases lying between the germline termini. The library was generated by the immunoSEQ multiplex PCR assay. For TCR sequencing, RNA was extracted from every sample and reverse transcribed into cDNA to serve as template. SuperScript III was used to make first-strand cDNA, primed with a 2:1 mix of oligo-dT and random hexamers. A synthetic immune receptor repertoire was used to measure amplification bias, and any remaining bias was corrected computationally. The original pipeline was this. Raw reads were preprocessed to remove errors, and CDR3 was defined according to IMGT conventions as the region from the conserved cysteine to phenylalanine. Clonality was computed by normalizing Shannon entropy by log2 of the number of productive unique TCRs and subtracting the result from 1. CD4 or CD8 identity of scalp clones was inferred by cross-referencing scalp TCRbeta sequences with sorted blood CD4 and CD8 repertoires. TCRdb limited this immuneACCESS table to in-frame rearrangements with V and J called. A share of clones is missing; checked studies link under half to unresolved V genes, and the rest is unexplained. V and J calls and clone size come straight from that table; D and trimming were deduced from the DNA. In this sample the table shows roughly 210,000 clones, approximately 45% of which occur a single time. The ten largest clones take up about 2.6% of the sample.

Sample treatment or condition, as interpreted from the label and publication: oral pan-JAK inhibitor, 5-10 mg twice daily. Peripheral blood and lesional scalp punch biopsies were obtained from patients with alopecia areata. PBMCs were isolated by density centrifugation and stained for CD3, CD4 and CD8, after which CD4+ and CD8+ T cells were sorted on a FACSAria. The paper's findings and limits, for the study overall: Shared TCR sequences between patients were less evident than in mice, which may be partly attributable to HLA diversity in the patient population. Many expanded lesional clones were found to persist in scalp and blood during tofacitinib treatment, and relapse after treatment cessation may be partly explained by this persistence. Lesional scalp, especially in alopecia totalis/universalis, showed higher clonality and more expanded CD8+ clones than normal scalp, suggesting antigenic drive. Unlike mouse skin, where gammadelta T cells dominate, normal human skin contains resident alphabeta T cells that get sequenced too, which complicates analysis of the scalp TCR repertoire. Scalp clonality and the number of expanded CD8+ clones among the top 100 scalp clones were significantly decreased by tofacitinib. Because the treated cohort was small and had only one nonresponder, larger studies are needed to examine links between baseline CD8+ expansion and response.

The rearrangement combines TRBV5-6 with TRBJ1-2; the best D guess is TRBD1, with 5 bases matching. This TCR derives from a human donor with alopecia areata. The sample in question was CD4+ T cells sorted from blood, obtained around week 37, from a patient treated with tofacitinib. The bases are TGTGCCAGCAGCTTGGGACCAGGGCGGAACTATGGCTACACCTTC. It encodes CASSLGPGRNYGYTF.